Listed below are T cell receptor beta chains from one sample, sequenced in a study of cytomegalovirus exposure and HLA in healthy donors. The protocol was immunoSEQ multiplex PCR, while the TCRdb copy is restricted to in-frame clones and leaves out a portion. Seen here are around 120,000 clones, over 70% observed once, and the top ten hold about 1.7%. Sequencing used PBMCs. The receptors stem from a woman between 40 and 50 years old in good health and CMV-seronegative. The CDR3 runs from the conserved cysteine through the conserved F or W. D genes are given only for firm matches. The size of a clone is reported for some rows only, either as once, few or many, or as a class for expanded clones.

NA	NA	TRBJ2-7	TRBV27	CASSMGRLGYEQYF	TGTGCCAGCAGTATGGGGAGGTTAGGGTACGAGCAGTACTTC
TRBD2	NA	TRBJ2-7	TRBV30	CALTSGKFREQYF	TGTGCCTTGACTAGCGGGAAGTTCCGCGAGCAGTACTTC
TRBD2	NA	TRBJ2-3	TRBV7-3	CASSPAGGYGSTDTQYF	TGTGCCAGCAGCCCAGCGGGGGGCTACGGTAGCACAGATACGCAGTATTTT
TRBD1	NA	TRBJ2-5	TRBV27	CASSLDRGRETQYF	TGTGCCAGCAGTTTGGACAGGGGAAGAGAGACCCAGTACTTC
TRBD1	NA	TRBJ1-1	TRBV27	CASRQGGNTEAFF	TGTGCCAGCAGGCAGGGGGGCAACACTGAAGCTTTCTTT
TRBD2	NA	TRBJ2-1	TRBV27	CATTLAGGPEFF	TGTGCCACCACCCTAGCGGGGGGCCCTGAGTTCTTC
TRBD2	once	TRBJ2-7	TRBV25-1	CASSDPTSGEQYF	TGTGCCAGCAGTGACCCGACTAGCGGCGAGCAGTACTTC
NA	NA	TRBJ1-1	TRBV9	CASSSSGVNTEAFF	TGTGCCAGCAGCTCCTCGGGGGTGAACACTGAAGCTTTCTTT
TRBD1	NA	TRBJ2-7	TRBV30	CAWRGQGAFYEQYF	TGTGCCTGGAGAGGACAGGGAGCCTTCTACGAGCAGTACTTC
TRBD1	NA	TRBJ2-5	TRBV2	CASNRQGVEETQYF	TGTGCCAGTAACCGCCAGGGGGTAGAAGAGACCCAGTACTTC
NA	once	TRBJ2-7	TRBV9	CASSAGVGNQYEQYF	TGTGCCAGCAGTGCAGGGGTGGGGAATCAGTACGAGCAGTACTTC
TRBD2	once	TRBJ2-5	TRBV7-9	CASSAGTIQETQYF	TGTGCCAGCAGCGCTGGGACTATCCAAGAGACCCAGTACTTC
NA	NA	TRBJ1-1	TRBV28	CASSFFRQVFSEAFF	TGTGCCAGCAGTTTCTTTCGGCAGGTCTTCTCTGAAGCTTTCTTT
TRBD1	few	TRBJ1-5	TRBV18	CASSPRGQGGQPQHF	TGTGCCAGCTCACCACGGGGACAGGGGGGTCAGCCCCAGCATTTT
TRBD1	once	TRBJ2-3	TRBV29-1	CSVPGQGAGDTQYF	TGCAGCGTCCCTGGACAGGGTGCAGGAGATACGCAGTATTTT
NA	NA	TRBJ2-1	TRBV27	CASSVTANEQFF	TGTGCCAGCAGTGTGACAGCTAATGAGCAGTTCTTC
NA	NA	TRBJ1-5	TRBV28	CASRAGSTFWHF	TGTGCCAGCAGGGCAGGGTCGACATTCTGGCATTTT
TRBD2	NA	TRBJ2-7	TRBV5-1	CASSWGLAGGSETYEQYF	TGCGCCAGCAGTTGGGGACTAGCGGGGGGCTCAGAGACCTACGAGCAGTACTTC
NA	NA	TRBJ2-2	TRBV30	CAWSVQGTWTTGELFF	TGTGCCTGGAGTGTACAGGGGACTTGGACCACCGGGGAGCTGTTTTTT
NA	NA	TRBJ1-4	TRBV5-1	CASSLDTSRSNEKLFF	TGCGCCAGCAGCTTGGATACATCCCGGAGTAATGAAAAACTGTTTTTT
NA	NA	TRBJ1-1	TRBV10-2	CASSRVTSGTEAFF	TGCGCCAGCAGCAGGGTCACCTCTGGGACTGAAGCTTTCTTT
TRBD1	NA	TRBJ2-7	TRBV6-1	CASRETQGVNYEQYF	TGTGCCAGCAGGGAGACACAGGGGGTCAACTACGAGCAGTACTTC
NA	NA	TRBJ2-6	TRBV7-2	CASSLSSGMGSGANVLTF	TGTGCCAGCAGCTTAAGTTCAGGGATGGGGTCTGGGGCCAACGTCCTGACTTTC
NA	NA	TRBJ2-1	TRBV7-3	CASSAHGGNEQFF	TGTGCCAGCAGCGCCCACGGGGGCAATGAGCAGTTCTTC
NA	NA	TRBJ2-6	TRBV27	CASSLRGTQLSGANVLTF	TGTGCCAGCAGTTTAAGGGGGACCCAACTCTCTGGGGCCAACGTCCTGACTTTC
NA	few	TRBJ2-5	TRBV23-1	CASSPFPNQETQYF	TGCGCCAGCAGTCCATTTCCTAACCAAGAGACCCAGTACTTC
NA	NA	TRBJ2-1	TRBV19	CASSLLGGGEQFF	TGTGCCAGTAGTCTCCTGGGAGGCGGAGAGCAGTTCTTC
NA	NA	TRBJ1-5	TRBV30	CAWSGSRSDQPQHF	TGTGCCTGGAGTGGCAGCCGGAGTGATCAGCCCCAGCATTTT
NA	few	TRBJ2-5	TRBV6-5	CASIEAGGGETQYF	TGTGCCAGCATCGAGGCTGGGGGCGGCGAGACCCAGTACTTC
TRBD2	NA	TRBJ2-7	TRBV11-1	CASSLETSGHYEQYF	TGTGCCAGCAGCTTAGAGACTAGCGGGCACTACGAGCAGTACTTC
NA	NA	TRBJ2-5	TRBV6-5	CASSSPDSDWTQYF	TGTGCCAGCAGTTCCCCGGATTCTGACTGGACCCAGTACTTC
TRBD1	once	TRBJ2-7	TRBV10-3	CAISEQGQGASEQYF	TGTGCCATCAGTGAGCAGGGACAGGGGGCCAGCGAGCAGTACTTC
NA	NA	TRBJ2-7	TRBV15	CATSRDLGVDQYF	TGTGCCACCAGCAGAGATCTAGGGGTTGATCAGTACTTC
TRBD1	NA	TRBJ2-1	TRBV19	CASSIGGDRVNEQFF	TGTGCCAGTAGTATAGGGGGGGACAGGGTCAATGAGCAGTTCTTC
TRBD2	NA	TRBJ2-1	TRBV9	CASSDSGSEYNEQFF	TGTGCCAGCAGCGATAGCGGGAGCGAATACAATGAGCAGTTCTTC
TRBD2	few	TRBJ2-2	TRBV19	CASSGVAGGTGELFF	TGTGCCAGTAGTGGGGTAGCGGGAGGCACCGGGGAGCTGTTTTTT
TRBD1	NA	TRBJ2-3	TRBV28	CASSEWTGDTDTQYF	TGTGCCAGCAGTGAATGGACAGGGGACACAGATACGCAGTATTTT
TRBD2	few	TRBJ2-1	TRBV5-6	CASSLVAGGSNEQFF	TGTGCCAGCAGCTTGGTCGCGGGGGGCAGCAATGAGCAGTTCTTC
NA	NA	TRBJ2-5	TRBV7-9	CASSSRLEETQYF	TGTGCCAGCAGCTCGCGACTAGAGGAGACCCAGTACTTC
TRBD1	NA	TRBJ2-5	TRBV5-1	CASSFLQGAGETQYF	TGCGCCAGCAGCTTCCTACAGGGGGCGGGCGAGACCCAGTACTTC
NA	NA	TRBJ2-2	TRBV5-1	CASSLGGAGDGSGELFF	TGCGCCAGCAGCTTGGGCGGTGCAGGGGATGGTTCCGGGGAGCTGTTTTTT
TRBD1	few	TRBJ1-2	TRBV28	CASSFSGQGESNYGYTF	TGTGCCAGCAGTTTCTCTGGACAGGGCGAGTCAAACTATGGCTACACCTTC
NA	NA	TRBJ2-7	TRBV10-1	CASSEVREREQYF	TGCGCCAGCAGTGAGGTACGGGAGCGCGAGCAGTACTTC
TRBD2	NA	TRBJ2-2	TRBV5-6	CASSLGIAGNANTGELFF	TGTGCCAGCAGCTTGGGCATAGCGGGGAACGCGAACACCGGGGAGCTGTTTTTT
TRBD1	NA	TRBJ1-1	TRBV5-1	CASQQGANTEAFF	TGCGCCAGCCAGCAGGGGGCGAACACTGAAGCTTTCTTT
TRBD2	NA	TRBJ2-7	TRBV6-1	CASIAGLSSYEQYF	TGTGCCAGTATAGCGGGCCTAAGCTCCTACGAGCAGTACTTC
NA	NA	TRBJ2-7	TRBV19	CASSPTVPYEQYF	TGTGCCAGTAGTCCTACGGTTCCCTACGAGCAGTACTTC
NA	NA	TRBJ1-2	TRBV27	CASVYHLGGRGYGYTF	TGTGCCAGTGTCTATCACCTCGGGGGGCGAGGCTATGGCTACACCTTC
TRBD2	once	TRBJ2-3	TRBV30	CAWKRGGLADTQYF	TGTGCCTGGAAGCGGGGGGGTTTGGCAGATACGCAGTATTTT
NA	NA	TRBJ1-1	TRBV7-6	CASSGYRDTEAFF	TGTGCCAGCAGCGGATACAGGGACACTGAAGCTTTCTTT
NA	NA	TRBJ2-5	TRBV28	CASSLYREPETQYF	TGTGCCAGCAGTTTATATCGGGAACCTGAGACCCAGTACTTC
TRBD2	NA	TRBJ2-7	TRBV5-4	CASSGEREGLWEQYF	TGTGCCAGCAGCGGCGAGCGGGAGGGCCTCTGGGAGCAGTACTTC